This is a list of T cell receptor beta chains from one sample in a study of circulating CD8 cells and anti-PD-1 response in melanoma. TCRdb itself ran the reads through MiXCR, one entry per CDR3 protein. This table has some 500 distinct CDR3 sequences, around 4.4% appearing once. The sequencing here drew on CD8+ T cells from PBMCs, taken at baseline or after one month of anti-PD-1 therapy (not recorded which). Source of these receptors: a human donor with melanoma. CDR3s include the opening cysteine and the closing phenylalanine or tryptophan. Fields, in order: J gene, clone size, D gene, V gene, CDR3 protein, CDR3 DNA. D genes are given only for firm matches. Expanded clones get a size class; other rows say once, few or many, or leave the size out.

TRBJ2-7 large NA TRBV2 CASSGTPYEQYF TGTGCCAGCAGTGGGACACCCTACGAGCAGTACTTC
TRBJ2-1 large NA TRBV24-1 CATSEGGLGEQFF TGTGCCACCAGCGAGGGGGGTCTGGGTGAGCAGTTCTTC
TRBJ2-1 large NA TRBV12-3/TRBV12-4 CASSQGLKQFF TGTGCCAGCAGCCAGGGGTTAAAGCAGTTCTTC
TRBJ2-2 NA NA TRBV11-2 CASSDISGQGGSANTGELFF TGTGCCAGCAGCGACATCTCTGGGCAAGGAGGATCCGCGAACACCGGGGAGCTATTTTTT
TRBJ1-1 large NA TRBV4-1 CASKLGQLNTEAFF TGCGCCAGCAAGCTGGGACAATTGAACACTGAAGCTTTCTTT
TRBJ2-3 large NA TRBV5-5 CASSLEQSTDTQYF TGTGCCAGCAGCTTGGAACAGTCCACAGATACGCAGTATTTT
TRBJ2-1 medium-sized NA TRBV20-1 CSASSGRGGDEQFF TGCAGTGCTAGCTCGGGCAGGGGTGGCGATGAGCAGTTCTTC
TRBJ2-3 large NA TRBV7-2 CASSLRVVDTQYF TGTGCCAGCAGCTTAAGGGTCGTCGATACGCAGTATTTT
TRBJ2-3 large TRBD2 TRBV20-1 CSARSAGTSGESNIDTQYF TGCAGTGCTAGATCAGCCGGGACTAGCGGGGAATCGAATATAGATACGCAGTATTTT
TRBJ1-2 large NA TRBV2 CASSEPGAPGYTF TGTGCCAGCAGTGAGCCGGGGGCGCCTGGCTACACCTTC
TRBJ2-1 large NA TRBV12-5 CASGTDAPASYNEQFF TGTGCTAGTGGCACCGACGCCCCGGCTTCCTACAATGAGCAGTTCTTC